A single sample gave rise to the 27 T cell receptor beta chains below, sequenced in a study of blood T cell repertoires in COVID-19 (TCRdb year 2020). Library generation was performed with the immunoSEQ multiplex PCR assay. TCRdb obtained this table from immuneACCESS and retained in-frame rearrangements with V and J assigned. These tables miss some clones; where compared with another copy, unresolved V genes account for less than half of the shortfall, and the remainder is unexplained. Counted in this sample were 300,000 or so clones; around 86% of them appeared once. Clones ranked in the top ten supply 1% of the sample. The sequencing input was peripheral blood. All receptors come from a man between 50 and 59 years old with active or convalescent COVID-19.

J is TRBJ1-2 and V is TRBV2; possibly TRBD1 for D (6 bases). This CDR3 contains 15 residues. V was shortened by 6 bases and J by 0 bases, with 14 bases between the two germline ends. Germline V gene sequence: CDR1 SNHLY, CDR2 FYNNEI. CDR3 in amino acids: CASSRQEGANYGYTF. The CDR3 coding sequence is TGTGCCAGCAGCCGACAGGAAGGTGCTAACTATGGCTACACCTTC.

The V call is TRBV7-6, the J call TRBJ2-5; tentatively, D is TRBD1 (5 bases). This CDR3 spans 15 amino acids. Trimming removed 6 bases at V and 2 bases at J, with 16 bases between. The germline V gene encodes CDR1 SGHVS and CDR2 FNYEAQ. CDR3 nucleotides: TGTGCCAGCAGTTTTCCTAGTGGGGCACAAGAGACCCAGTACTTC. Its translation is CASSFPSGAQETQYF.

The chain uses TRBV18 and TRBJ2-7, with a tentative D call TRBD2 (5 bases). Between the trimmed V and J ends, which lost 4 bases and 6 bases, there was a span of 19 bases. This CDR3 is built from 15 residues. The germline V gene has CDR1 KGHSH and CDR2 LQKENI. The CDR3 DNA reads TGTGCCAGCTCACGAATAGGACTTCCCTCCCGCGAGCAGTACTTC. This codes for CASSRIGLPSREQYF.

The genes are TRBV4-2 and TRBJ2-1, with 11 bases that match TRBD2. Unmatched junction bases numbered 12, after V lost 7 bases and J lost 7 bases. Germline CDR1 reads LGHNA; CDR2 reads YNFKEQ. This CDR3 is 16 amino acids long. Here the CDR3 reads CASTVLAGGNYNEQFF. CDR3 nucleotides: TGTGCCAGCACCGTGTTAGCGGGGGGGAATTATAATGAGCAGTTCTTC.

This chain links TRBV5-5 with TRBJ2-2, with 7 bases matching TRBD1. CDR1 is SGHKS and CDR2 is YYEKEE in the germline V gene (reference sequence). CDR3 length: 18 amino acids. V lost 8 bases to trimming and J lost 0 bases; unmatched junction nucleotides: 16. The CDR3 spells CASAPGPAGTANTGELFF. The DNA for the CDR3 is TGTGCCAGTGCCCCAGGACCGGCCGGGACAGCGAACACCGGGGAGCTGTTTTTT.

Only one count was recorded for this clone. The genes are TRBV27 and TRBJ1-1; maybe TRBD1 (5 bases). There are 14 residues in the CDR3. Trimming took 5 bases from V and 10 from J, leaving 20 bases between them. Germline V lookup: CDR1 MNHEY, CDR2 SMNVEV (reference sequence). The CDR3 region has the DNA TGTGCCAGCAGTGCCAACCCGCGGGGCGAAGGAGCTTTCTTT. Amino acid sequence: CASSANPRGEGAFF.

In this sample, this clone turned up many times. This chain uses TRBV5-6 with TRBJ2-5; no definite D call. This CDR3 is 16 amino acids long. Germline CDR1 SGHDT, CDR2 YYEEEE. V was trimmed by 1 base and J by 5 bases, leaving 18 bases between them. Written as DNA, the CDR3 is TGTGCCAGCAGCTTGTTAATCGCGTCTACCGGGGAGACCCAGTACTTC. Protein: CASSLLIASTGETQYF.

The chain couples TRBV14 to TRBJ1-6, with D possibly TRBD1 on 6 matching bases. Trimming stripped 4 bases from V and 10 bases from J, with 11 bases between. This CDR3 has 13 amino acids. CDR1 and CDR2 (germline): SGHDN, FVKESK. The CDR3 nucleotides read TGTGCCAGCAGCCCCTCAGGGGAGTCACCCCTCCACTTT. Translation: CASSPSGESPLHF.

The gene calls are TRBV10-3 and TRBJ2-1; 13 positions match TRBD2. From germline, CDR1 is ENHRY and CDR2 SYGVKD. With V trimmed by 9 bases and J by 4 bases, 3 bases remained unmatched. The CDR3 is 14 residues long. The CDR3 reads CAISTSGGYNEQFF. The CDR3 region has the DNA TGTGCCATTTCGACTAGCGGGGGGTACAATGAGCAGTTCTTC.

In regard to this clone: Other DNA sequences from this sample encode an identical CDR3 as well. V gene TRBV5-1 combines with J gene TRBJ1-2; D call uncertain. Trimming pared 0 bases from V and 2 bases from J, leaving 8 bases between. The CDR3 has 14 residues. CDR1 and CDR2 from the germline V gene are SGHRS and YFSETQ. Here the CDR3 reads CASSLDPGNYGYTF. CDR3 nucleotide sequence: TGCGCCAGCAGCTTGGATCCGGGAAACTATGGCTACACCTTC. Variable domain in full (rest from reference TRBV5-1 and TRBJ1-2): KAGVTQTPRYLIKTRGQQVTLSCSPISGHRSVSWYQQTPGQGLQFLFEYFSETQRNKGNFPGRFSGRQFSNSRSEMNVSTLELGDSALYLCASSLDPGNYGYTFGSGTRLTVV.

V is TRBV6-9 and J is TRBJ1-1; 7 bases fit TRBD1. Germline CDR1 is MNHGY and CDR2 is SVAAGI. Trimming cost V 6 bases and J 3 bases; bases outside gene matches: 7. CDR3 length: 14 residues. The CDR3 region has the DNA TGTGCCAGCAGCACGGACAGGCAGGACACTGAAGCTTTCTTT. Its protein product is CASSTDRQDTEAFF.

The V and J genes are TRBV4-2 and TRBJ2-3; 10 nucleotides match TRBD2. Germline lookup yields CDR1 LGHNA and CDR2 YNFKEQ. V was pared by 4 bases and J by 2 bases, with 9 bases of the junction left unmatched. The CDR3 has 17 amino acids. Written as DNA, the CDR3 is TGTGCCAGCAGCCTCGGAGGTAGCGGGGGGTCCACAGATACGCAGTATTTT. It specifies CASSLGGSGGSTDTQYF.

CDR3: CASSQMGGSAEAFF. In DNA, the CDR3 is TGTGCCAGCAGCCAAATGGGGGGGAGTGCTGAAGCTTTCTTT. This chain uses TRBV3-1 (or the pseudogene TRBV3-2) with TRBJ1-1; possible D gene TRBD1, 5 bases. CDR1 and CDR2 from the germline V gene are LGHDT and YNNKEL (reference sequence). The CDR3 runs 14 residues. The ends were cut back, 2 bases at V and 6 bases at J, with 13 bases in the middle.

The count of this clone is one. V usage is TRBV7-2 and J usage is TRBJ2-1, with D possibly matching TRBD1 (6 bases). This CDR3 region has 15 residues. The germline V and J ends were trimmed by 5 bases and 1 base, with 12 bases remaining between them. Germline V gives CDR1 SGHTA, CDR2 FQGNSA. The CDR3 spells CASSPTGFSYNEQFF. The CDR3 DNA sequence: TGTGCCAGCAGCCCCACAGGGTTTTCCTACAATGAGCAGTTCTTC.

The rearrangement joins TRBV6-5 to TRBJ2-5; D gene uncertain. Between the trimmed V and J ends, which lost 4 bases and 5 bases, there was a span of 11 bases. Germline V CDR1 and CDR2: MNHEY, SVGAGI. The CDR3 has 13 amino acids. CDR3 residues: CASSLTLRETQYF. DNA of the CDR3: TGTGCCAGCAGTTTGACACTCCGCGAGACCCAGTACTTC.

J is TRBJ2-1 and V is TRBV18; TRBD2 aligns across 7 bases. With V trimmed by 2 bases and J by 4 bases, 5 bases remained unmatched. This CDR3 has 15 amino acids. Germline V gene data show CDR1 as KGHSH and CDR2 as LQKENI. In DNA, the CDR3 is TGTGCCAGCTCACCAGGACTAGGGAGTTACAATGAGCAGTTCTTC. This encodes CASSPGLGSYNEQFF.

Here the CDR3 DNA reads TGTGCCAGCAGCTCCCAGGGCGAACCACCCCTCCACTTT. Residues: CASSSQGEPPLHF. This chain uses TRBV7-2 with TRBJ1-6, with D perhaps matching TRBD1 (5 bases). Per germline, CDR1 SGHTA and CDR2 FQGNSA. This CDR3 has 13 amino acids. V lost 4 bases, J lost 11 bases, and 12 bases lay in between.

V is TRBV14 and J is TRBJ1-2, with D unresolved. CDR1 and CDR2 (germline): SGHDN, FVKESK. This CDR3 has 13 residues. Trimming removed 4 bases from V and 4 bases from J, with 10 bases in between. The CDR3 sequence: CASSPGVLYGYTF. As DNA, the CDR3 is TGTGCCAGCAGCCCAGGCGTACTCTATGGCTACACCTTC.

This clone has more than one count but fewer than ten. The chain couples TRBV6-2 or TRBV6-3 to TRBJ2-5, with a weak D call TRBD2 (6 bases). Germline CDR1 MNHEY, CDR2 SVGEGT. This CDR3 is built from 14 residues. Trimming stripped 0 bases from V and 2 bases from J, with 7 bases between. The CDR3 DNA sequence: TGTGCCAGCAGTTACTCGCGGGGACAAGAGACCCAGTACTTC. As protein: CASSYSRGQETQYF.

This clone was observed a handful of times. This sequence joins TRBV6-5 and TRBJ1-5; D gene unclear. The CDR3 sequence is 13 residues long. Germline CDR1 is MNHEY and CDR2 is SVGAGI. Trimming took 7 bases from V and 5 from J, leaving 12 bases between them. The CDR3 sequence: CASNLAGDQPQHF. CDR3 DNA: TGTGCCAGCAATTTGGCCGGGGATCAGCCCCAGCATTTT.

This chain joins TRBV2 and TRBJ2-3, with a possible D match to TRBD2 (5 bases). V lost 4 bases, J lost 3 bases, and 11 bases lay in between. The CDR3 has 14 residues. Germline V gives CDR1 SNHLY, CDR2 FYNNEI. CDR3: CASSVTRETDTQYF. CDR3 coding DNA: TGTGCCAGCAGTGTCACGAGGGAAACAGATACGCAGTATTTT.

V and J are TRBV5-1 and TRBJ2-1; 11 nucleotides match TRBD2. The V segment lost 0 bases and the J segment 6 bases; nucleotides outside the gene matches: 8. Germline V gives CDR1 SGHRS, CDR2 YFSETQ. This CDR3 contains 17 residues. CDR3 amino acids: CASSLGASGRIGNEQFF. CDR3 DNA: TGCGCCAGCAGCTTGGGGGCTAGCGGGAGGATAGGCAATGAGCAGTTCTTC.

This chain's CDR3 is CASSQGAGLFF. CDR3 sequence (DNA): TGTGCCAGCAGTCAGGGGGCTGGTCTGTTTTTT. This sequence joins TRBV6-5 and TRBJ1-4; 8 positions match TRBD1. The CDR3 is made up of 11 amino acids. Germline V lookup: CDR1 MNHEY, CDR2 SVGAGI. Trimming took 5 bases from V and 14 from J; bases not matched to a gene: 4.

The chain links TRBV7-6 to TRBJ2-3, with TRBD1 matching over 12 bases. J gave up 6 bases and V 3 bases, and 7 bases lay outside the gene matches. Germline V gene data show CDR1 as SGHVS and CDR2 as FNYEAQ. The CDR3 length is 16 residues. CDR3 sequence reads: CASSFVPGQGADTQYF. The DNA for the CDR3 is TGTGCCAGCAGCTTCGTCCCGGGACAGGGGGCGGATACGCAGTATTTT.

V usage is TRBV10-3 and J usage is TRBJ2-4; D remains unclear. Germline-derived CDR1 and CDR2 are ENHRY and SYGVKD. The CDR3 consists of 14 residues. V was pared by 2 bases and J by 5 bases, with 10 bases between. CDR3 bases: TGTGCCATCAGTGAGAGTTACAGAGAAAACATTCAGTACTTC. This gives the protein CAISESYRENIQYF.

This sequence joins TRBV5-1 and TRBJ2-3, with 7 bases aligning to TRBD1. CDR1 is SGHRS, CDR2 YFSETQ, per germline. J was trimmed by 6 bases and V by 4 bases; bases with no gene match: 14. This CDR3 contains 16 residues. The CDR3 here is CASSLGTAMHTDTQYF. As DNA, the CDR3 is TGCGCCAGCAGCCTGGGGACAGCAATGCACACCGATACGCAGTATTTT.

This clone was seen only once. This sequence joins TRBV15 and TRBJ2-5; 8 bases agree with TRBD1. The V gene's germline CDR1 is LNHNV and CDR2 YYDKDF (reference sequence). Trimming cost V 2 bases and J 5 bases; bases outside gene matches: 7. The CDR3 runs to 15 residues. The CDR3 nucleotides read TGTGCCACCAGCAGACCGGGACAGGTGTTGGAGACCCAGTACTTC. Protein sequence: CATSRPGQVLETQYF.